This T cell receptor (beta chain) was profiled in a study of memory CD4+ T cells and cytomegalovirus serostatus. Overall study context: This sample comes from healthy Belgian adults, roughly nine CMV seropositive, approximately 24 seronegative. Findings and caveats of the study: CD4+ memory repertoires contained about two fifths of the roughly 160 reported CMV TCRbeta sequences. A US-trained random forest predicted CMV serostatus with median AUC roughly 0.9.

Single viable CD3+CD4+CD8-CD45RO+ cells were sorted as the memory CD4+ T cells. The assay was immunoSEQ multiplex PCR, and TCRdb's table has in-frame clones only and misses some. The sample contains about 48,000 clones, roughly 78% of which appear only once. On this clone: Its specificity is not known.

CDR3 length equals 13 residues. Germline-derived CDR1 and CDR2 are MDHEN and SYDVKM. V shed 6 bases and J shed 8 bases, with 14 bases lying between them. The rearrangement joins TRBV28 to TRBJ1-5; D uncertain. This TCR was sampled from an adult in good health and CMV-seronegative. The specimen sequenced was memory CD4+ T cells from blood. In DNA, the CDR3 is TGTGCCAGCAGCTTGTTGGGAGTCGAGCCCCAGCATTTT. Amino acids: CASSLLGVEPQHF.